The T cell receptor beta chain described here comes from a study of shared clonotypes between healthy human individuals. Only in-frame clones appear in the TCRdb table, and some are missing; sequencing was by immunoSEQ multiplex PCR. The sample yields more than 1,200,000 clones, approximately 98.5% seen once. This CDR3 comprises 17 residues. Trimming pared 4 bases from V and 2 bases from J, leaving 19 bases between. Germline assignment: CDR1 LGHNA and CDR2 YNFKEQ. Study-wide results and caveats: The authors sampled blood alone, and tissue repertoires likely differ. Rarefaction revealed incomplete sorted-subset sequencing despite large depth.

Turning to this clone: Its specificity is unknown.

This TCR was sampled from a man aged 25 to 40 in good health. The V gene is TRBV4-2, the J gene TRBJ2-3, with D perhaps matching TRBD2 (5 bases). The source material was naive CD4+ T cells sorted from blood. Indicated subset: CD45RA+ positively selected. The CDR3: CASSPGERISNTDTQYF. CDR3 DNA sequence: TGTGCCAGCAGCCCAGGCGAGCGGATCTCCAACACAGATACGCAGTATTTT.